This T cell receptor beta chain was sequenced during a study of low-dose radiotherapy and immunotherapy resistance in tumors. At least ten counts were recorded for this clonotype. The length of the CDR3 is 13 residues. Looked up from germline, CDR1 is LNHDA and CDR2 is SQIVND (reference sequence). V gave up 3 bases and J gave up 4 bases, with 6 bases separating them. Primers used for first-strand cDNA, a TRAV- and TRBV-specific set, covered both alpha and beta chains. Amplification of TCRs used a constant-region primer and V-primer adapter for about 20 PCR cycles. TCRdb called the reads again in MiXCR, with one record for every CDR3 protein. The sample lists 75,000 to 95,000 distinct CDR3 sequences; 9% to 9.5% were seen once. The time point was: before trial treatment. Advanced solid tumors without tumor-infiltrating lymphocytes were required for inclusion.

The TCR comes from a male donor with prostate cancer. Sequenced here: PBMCs, sampled before treatment. The chain uses TRBV19 and TRBJ2-2; D is possibly TRBD1 or TRBD2 (5 bases each). The CDR3 coding sequence is TGTGCCAGTAGTATTGGGGGCACCGGGGAGCTGTTTTTT. Amino acids: CASSIGGTGELFF.